This T cell receptor beta chain appears in the sequencing data of a study of shared clonotypes between healthy human individuals. Study-wide findings and caveats: The generation probabilities recorded for non-shared clonotypes fell below those of clonotypes shared by all four donors. Larger richness was generally estimated for naive than memory subsets.

Per the authors' pipeline: Junction-only immunoSEQ data arrived without quality scores, meaning filtering differed. Some clones are missing from TCRdb's copy, which holds only in-frame ones; the method was immunoSEQ multiplex PCR. V, J and clone size reflect that table, while D and trimming were determined from the DNA. The repertoire holds around 980,000 clones, with approximately 80% as singletons. Concerning this clone itself: Its matching antigen is unknown.

V was pared by 0 bases and J by 6 bases, with 14 bases between. The CDR3 is made up of 15 amino acids. From germline, CDR1 is MNHNY and CDR2 SVGAGI (reference sequence). The specimen sequenced was memory CD4+ T cells from PBMCs. Subset reported: CD45RA-negative fraction. The gene calls are TRBV6-6 and TRBJ1-2, with D perhaps matching TRBD1 (6 bases). This TCR derives from a man aged 18 to 29 in good health. Some clones in this sample may be carry-over from other donors' samples. The CDR3 sequence: CASSYSTTGKDGYTF. The CDR3 DNA sequence: TGTGCCAGCAGTTACTCGACCACAGGGAAGGATGGCTACACCTTC.